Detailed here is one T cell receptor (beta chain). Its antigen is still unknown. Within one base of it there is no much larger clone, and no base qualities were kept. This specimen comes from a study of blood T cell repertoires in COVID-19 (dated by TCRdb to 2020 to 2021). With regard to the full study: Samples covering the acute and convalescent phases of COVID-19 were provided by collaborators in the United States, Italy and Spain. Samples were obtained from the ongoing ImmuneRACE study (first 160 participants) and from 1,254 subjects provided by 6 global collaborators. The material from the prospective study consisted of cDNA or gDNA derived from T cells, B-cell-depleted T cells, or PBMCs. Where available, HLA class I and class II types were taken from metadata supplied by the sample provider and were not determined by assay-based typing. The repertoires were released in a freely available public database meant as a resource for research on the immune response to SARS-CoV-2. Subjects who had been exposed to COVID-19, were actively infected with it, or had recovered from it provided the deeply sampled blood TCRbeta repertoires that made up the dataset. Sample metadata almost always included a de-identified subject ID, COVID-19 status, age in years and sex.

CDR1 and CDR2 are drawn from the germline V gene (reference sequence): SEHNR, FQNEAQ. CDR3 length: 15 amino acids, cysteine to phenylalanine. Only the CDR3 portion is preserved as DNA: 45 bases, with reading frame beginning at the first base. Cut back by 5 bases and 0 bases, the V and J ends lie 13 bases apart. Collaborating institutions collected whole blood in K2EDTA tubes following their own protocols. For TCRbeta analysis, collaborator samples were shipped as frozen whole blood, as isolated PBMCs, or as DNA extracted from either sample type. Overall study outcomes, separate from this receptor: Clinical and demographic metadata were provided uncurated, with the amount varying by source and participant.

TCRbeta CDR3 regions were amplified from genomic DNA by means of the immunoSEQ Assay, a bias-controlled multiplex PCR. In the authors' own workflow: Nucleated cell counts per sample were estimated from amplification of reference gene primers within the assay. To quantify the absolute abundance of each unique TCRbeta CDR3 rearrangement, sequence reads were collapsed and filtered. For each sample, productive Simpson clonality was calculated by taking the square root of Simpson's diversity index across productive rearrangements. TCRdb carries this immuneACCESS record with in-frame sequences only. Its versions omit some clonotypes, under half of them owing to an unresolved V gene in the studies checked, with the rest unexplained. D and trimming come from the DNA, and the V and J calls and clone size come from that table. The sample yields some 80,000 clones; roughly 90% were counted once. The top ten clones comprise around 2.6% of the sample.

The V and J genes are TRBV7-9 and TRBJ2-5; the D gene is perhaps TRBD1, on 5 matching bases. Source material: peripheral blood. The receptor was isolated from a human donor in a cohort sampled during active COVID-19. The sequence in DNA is TGTGCCAGCAGCCTACATCAGGGTTACCAAGAGACCCAGTACTTC. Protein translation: CASSLHQGYQETQYF.